The sequence of this TCR beta chain was determined in a study of quantifying T cell responses using KT2 cells. Whole-study context: RNA was reverse transcribed with TCR alpha and beta constant-region primers.

Each cDNA got a UMI-containing oligo ligated at its 3' end. The first PCR ran 4 to 5 cycles with an equimolar RC1.1 and RC1.2 beta primer mix. TCR alpha and beta chains were handled separately starting at the second PCR. TCRdb analysed the UMI-ligation and nested PCR reads with MiXCR anew, one entry per CDR3 protein. The sample carries tens of thousands of distinct CDR3 sequences, 9% to 15% recorded once. Unfractionated PBMC were spiked with known numbers of KT2 clone cells. The sequence was obtained from a human donor. Sequences were obtained from PBMCs spiked with cells of the T cell clone KT2.

The CDR3 sequence is CASSVRVSQYF. The DNA of the CDR3 is TGTGCCAGCAGTGTCAGGGTATCCCAGTACTTC. The V call is TRBV12-3 or TRBV12-4, the J call TRBJ2-5; D is perhaps TRBD1 (5 bases). CDR3 size: 11 residues. V was shortened by 5 bases and J by 9 bases, with 10 bases between the two germline ends.